Below, 10 T cell receptor beta chains from the same sample are listed, as sequenced in a study of graft-versus-host responses after intestinal transplantation. The assay was immunoSEQ multiplex PCR, and TCRdb's table has in-frame clones only and misses some. The sample lists around 4,000 clones; roughly 80% were seen once. Intraepithelial and lamina propria lymphocytes were isolated from graft specimens. The source material was ileum tissue, sampled roughly 350 days after intestinal transplantation. These receptors all come from a human patient who received an intestinal transplant, so some T cells may come from the graft donor.

CDR3: CASSWGGGLGATQYF. CDR3 DNA: TGTGCCAGCAGTTGGGGGGGCGGGTTGGGTGCCACGCAGTATTTT. The chain carries TRBV2 and TRBJ2-3; TRBD2 is a possible D gene (7 bases). CDR1 is SNHLY, CDR2 FYNNEI, per germline. Trimming shortened V by 5 bases and J by 9 bases, and 21 bases separated the two germline ends. This CDR3 region has 15 residues.

Only a few counts were recorded for this clone. The rearrangement uses TRBV5-6 and TRBJ1-3; no firm D call. Trimming removed 4 bases at V and 0 bases at J, with 11 bases between. The CDR3 is 15 residues long. Germline lookup yields CDR1 SGHDT and CDR2 YYEEEE. CDR3 in amino acids: CASSPGIGSGNTIYF. Here the CDR3 DNA reads TGTGCCAGCAGCCCGGGTATCGGCTCTGGAAACACCATATATTTT.

The V call is TRBV7-2, the J call TRBJ2-3; D remains unclear. The V end was cut by 0 bases, the J end by 2 bases, with 6 bases between. The CDR3 runs 14 residues. Germline CDR1 is SGHTA and CDR2 is FQGNSA. The CDR3 is CASSLARSTDTQYF. CDR3 DNA sequence: TGTGCCAGCAGCTTAGCGCGTTCCACAGATACGCAGTATTTT.

This chain joins TRBV7-8 and TRBJ2-7; D is ambiguous. Germline V gene lookup returns CDR1 SGHVS and CDR2 FQNEAQ. The CDR3 is made up of 13 amino acids. Trimming pared 1 base from V and 4 bases from J, leaving 8 bases between. In nucleotides, the CDR3 is TGTGCCAGCAGCTTAGGGGCCCCGTACGAGCAGTACTTC. This encodes CASSLGAPYEQYF.

The rearrangement joins TRBV7-2 to TRBJ1-1, with D uncertain. V shed 1 base and J shed 5 bases, with 14 bases lying between them. The germline V gene has CDR1 SGHTA and CDR2 FQGNSA. This CDR3 region has 15 residues. In DNA form, the CDR3 reads TGTGCCAGCAGCTTAGGGTCGTTCGTGCAGACTGAAGCTTTCTTT. It encodes CASSLGSFVQTEAFF.

The chain has TRBV6-1 and TRBJ2-1; 9 nucleotides align to TRBD2. Unmatched junction bases numbered 9, after V lost 7 bases and J lost 8 bases. Per germline, CDR1 MNHNS and CDR2 SASEGT. This CDR3 region has 14 residues. The CDR3 nucleotides are TGTGCCAGCAACTCGGGTAGCGGGGGAGATGAGCAGTTCTTC. Its translation: CASNSGSGGDEQFF.

V and J are TRBV5-1 and TRBJ2-7; 9 bases are a match to TRBD2. This CDR3 has 13 amino acids. Germline CDR1 is SGHRS and CDR2 is YFSETQ. V was pared by 2 bases and J by 3 bases, with 0 bases of the junction left unmatched. The CDR3 DNA follows: TGCGCCAGCAGCTTACTAGCGGGCTACGAGCAGTACTTC. Translated: CASSLLAGYEQYF.

This clone was observed a few times. CDR3: CASSSSGGNNEQFF. The CDR3 DNA is TGTGCCAGCAGCAGTTCAGGGGGCAACAATGAGCAGTTCTTC. This chain uses TRBV11-2 with TRBJ2-1; 8 bases agree with TRBD1. The CDR3 runs to 14 residues. Germline V gene sequence: CDR1 SGHAT, CDR2 FQNNGV. Trimming removed 5 bases from V and 5 bases from J; junction bases left unmatched: 5.

CDR3 DNA sequence: TGTGCCAGCAGCTTAGACGGGAGTGCCGGGGAGCTGTTTTTT. Amino acid sequence: CASSLDGSAGELFF. This sequence joins TRBV11-1 and TRBJ2-2, with D possibly TRBD2 on 6 matching bases. CDR1 is SGHAT and CDR2 is FQDESV in the germline V gene (reference sequence). This CDR3 contains 14 residues. Trimming removed 1 base from V and 6 bases from J, with 9 bases in between. Together with reference TRBV11-1 and TRBJ2-2, the CDR3 gives the full variable domain: EAEVAQSPRYKITEKSQAVAFWCDPISGHATLYWYRQILGQGPELLVQFQDESVVDDSQLPKDRFSAERLKGVDSTLKIQPAELGDSAMYLCASSLDGSAGELFFGEGSRLTVL.

The rearrangement links TRBV11-1 to TRBJ2-2, with TRBD1 identical over 10 bases. Germline V gene sequence: CDR1 SGHAT, CDR2 FQDESV (reference sequence). J was trimmed by 1 base and V by 5 bases; bases with no gene match: 4. The CDR3 covers 16 residues. Written as DNA, the CDR3 is TGTGCCAGCAGCCCAGGGGACAGGGGGAACACCGGGGAGCTGTTTTTT. As protein: CASSPGDRGNTGELFF.